This T cell receptor (beta chain) was obtained from a study of STAT3 mutations in large granular lymphocyte leukemia. V lost 4 bases, J lost 2 bases, and 3 bases stayed unmatched. This CDR3 is built from 16 residues. From germline, CDR1 is SEHNR and CDR2 FQNEAQ (reference sequence). Findings and limits, study-wide: At least one immunodominant TCR beta clonotype appeared in every T-cell large granular lymphocyte leukemia patient.

Using immunoSEQ multiplex PCR, the repertoire was profiled, and TCRdb retains in-frame clones only, with some absent. The data contain 15,000 or so clones, approximately 91% of them singletons. A note on this clone: Its cognate antigen is unknown.

This sequence originates from a woman between 45 and 60 years old with T-cell large granular lymphocyte leukemia. Some clones in this sample may be carry-over from other donors' samples. Sequencing used peripheral blood mononuclear cells. The chain joins TRBV7-9 to TRBJ2-3; 13 bases are shared with TRBD2. CDR3 residues: CASSSGLAGATDTQYF. CDR3 DNA: TGTGCCAGCAGCTCCGGACTAGCGGGAGCCACAGATACGCAGTATTTT.